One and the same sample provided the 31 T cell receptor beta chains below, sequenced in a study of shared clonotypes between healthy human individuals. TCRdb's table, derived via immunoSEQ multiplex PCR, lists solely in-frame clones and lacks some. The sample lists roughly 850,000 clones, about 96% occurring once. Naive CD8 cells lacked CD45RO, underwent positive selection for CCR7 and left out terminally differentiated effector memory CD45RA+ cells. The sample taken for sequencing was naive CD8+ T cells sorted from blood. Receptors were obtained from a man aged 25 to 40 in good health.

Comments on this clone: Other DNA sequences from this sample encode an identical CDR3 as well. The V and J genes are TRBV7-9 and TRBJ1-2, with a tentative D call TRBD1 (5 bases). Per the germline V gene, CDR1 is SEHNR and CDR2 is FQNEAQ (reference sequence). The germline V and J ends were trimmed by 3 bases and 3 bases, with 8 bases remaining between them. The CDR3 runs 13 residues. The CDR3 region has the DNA TGTGCCAGCAGCTTGGGAGGGGACTATGGCTACACCTTC. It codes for CASSLGGDYGYTF.

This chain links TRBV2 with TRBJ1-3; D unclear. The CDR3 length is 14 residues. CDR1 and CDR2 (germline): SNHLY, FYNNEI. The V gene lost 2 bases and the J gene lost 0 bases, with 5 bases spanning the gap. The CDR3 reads CASSERFSGNTIYF. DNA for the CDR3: TGTGCCAGCAGTGAACGGTTCTCTGGAAACACCATATATTTT.

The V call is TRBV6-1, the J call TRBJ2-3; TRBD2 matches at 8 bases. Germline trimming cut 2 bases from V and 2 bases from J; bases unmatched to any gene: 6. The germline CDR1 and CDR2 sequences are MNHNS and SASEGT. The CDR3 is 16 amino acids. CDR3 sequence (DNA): TGTGCCAGCAGTGAAATCAGCGGGAGAAACACAGATACGCAGTATTTT. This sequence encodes CASSEISGRNTDTQYF.

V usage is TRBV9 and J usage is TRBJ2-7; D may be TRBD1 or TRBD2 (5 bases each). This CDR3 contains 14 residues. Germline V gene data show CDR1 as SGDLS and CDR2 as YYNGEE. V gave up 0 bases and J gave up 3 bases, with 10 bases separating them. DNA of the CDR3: TGTGCCAGCAGCGTAGGGGACCCGGTCTACGAGCAGTACTTC. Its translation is CASSVGDPVYEQYF.

CDR3 sequence: CASSYGRNHNEQFF. CDR3 DNA sequence: TGCGCCAGCAGCTACGGGAGGAATCACAATGAGCAGTTCTTC. The chain carries TRBV5-1 and TRBJ2-1; TRBD2 aligns across 7 bases. The CDR3 totals 14 residues. V was pared by 3 bases and J by 5 bases, with 5 bases of the junction left unmatched. From germline, CDR1 is SGHRS and CDR2 YFSETQ.

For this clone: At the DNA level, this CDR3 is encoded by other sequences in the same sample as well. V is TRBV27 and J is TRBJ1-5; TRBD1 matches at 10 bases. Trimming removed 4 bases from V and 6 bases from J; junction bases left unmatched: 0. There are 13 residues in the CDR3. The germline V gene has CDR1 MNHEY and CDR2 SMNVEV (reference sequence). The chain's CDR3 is CASSWDRGQPQHF. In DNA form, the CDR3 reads TGTGCCAGCAGTTGGGACAGGGGTCAGCCCCAGCATTTT.

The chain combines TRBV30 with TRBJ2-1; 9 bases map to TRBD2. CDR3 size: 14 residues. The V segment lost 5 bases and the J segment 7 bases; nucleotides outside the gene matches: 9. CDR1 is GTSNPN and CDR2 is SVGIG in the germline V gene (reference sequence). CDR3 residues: CAWWTSEWSNEQFF. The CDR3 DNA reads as TGTGCCTGGTGGACTAGCGAATGGAGTAATGAGCAGTTCTTC.

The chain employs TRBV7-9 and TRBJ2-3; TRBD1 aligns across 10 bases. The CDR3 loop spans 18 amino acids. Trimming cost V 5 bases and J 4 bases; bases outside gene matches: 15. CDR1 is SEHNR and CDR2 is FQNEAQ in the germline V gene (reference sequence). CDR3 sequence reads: CASSEKYRDRGNADTQYF. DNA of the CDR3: TGTGCCAGCAGCGAAAAATATCGGGACAGGGGAAACGCAGATACGCAGTATTTT.

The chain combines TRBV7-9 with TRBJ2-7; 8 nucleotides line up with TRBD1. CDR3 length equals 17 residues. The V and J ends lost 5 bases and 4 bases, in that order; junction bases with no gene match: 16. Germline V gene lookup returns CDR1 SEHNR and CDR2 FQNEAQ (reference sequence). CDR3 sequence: CASSRLIGQGPTYEQYF. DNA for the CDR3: TGTGCCAGCAGCCGACTGATAGGACAGGGTCCCACTTACGAGCAGTACTTC.

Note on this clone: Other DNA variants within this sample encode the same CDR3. The CDR3 DNA reads TGTGCCAGCAGCTCCCGGGACGGCTACGAGCAGTACTTC. Amino acid sequence: CASSSRDGYEQYF. The rearrangement uses TRBV11-3 and TRBJ2-7; D may correspond to TRBD1 or TRBD2 (5 bases each). CDR1 is SGHNT, CDR2 YENEEA, per germline. V gave up 4 bases and J gave up 3 bases, with 10 bases separating them. The CDR3 sequence is 13 residues long.

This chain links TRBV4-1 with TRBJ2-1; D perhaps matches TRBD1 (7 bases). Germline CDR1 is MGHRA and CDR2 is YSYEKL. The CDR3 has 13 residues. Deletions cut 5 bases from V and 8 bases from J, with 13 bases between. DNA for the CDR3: TGCGCCAGCAGCGGAGGGGGCTTCGATGAGCAGTTCTTC. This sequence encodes CASSGGGFDEQFF.

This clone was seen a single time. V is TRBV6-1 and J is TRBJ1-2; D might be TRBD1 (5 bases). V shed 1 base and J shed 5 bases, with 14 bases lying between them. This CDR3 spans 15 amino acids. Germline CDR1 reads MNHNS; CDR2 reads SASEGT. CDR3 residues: CASSEDGETDYGYTF. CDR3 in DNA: TGTGCCAGCAGTGAAGATGGGGAGACAGATTATGGCTACACCTTC.

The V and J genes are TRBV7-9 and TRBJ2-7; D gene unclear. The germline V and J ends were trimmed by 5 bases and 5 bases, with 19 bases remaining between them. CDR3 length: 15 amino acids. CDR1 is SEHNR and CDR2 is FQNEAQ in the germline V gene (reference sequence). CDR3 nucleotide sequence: TGTGCCAGCAGCCATTCCGGTTTAGCAAGAAACGAGCAGTACTTC. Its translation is CASSHSGLARNEQYF.

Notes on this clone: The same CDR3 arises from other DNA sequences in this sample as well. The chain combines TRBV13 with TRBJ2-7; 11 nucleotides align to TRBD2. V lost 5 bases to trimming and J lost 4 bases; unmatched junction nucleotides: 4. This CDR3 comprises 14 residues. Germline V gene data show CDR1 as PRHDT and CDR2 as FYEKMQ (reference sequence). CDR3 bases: TGTGCCAGCAGCCTCGGGACTAGCGGATACGAGCAGTACTTC. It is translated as CASSLGTSGYEQYF.

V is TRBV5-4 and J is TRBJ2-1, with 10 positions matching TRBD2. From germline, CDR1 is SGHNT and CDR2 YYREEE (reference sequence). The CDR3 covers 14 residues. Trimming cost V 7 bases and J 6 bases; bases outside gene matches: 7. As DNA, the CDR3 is TGTGCCAGCGTCCTAGCGGGAGAAGGCAATGAGCAGTTCTTC. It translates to CASVLAGEGNEQFF.

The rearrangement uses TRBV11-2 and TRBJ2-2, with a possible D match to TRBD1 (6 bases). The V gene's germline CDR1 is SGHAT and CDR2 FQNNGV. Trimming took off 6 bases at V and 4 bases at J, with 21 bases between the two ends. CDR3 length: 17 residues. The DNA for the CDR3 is TGTGCCAGCAGTCTTCTTCCAGGGGAACCCAGCACCGGGGAGCTGTTTTTT. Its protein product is CASSLLPGEPSTGELFF.

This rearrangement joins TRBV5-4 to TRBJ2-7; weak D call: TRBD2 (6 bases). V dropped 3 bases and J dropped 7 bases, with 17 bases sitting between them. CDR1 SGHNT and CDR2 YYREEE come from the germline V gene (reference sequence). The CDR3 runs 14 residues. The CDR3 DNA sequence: TGTGCCAGCAGCTACGCCGGGACTCCGGGGGAGCAGTACTTC. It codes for CASSYAGTPGEQYF.

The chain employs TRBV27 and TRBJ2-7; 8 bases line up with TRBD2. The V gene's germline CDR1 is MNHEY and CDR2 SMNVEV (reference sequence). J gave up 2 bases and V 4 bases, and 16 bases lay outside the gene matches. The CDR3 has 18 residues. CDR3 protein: CASSSPAWRGALTYEQYF. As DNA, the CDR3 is TGTGCCAGCAGTTCCCCGGCGTGGCGGGGGGCTCTTACCTACGAGCAGTACTTC.

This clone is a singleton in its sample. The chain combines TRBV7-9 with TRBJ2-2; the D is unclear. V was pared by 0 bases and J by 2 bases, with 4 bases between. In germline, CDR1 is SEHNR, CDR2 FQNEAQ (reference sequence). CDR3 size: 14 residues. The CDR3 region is CASSLAPNTGELFF. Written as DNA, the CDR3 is TGTGCCAGCAGCTTAGCGCCTAACACCGGGGAGCTGTTTTTT.

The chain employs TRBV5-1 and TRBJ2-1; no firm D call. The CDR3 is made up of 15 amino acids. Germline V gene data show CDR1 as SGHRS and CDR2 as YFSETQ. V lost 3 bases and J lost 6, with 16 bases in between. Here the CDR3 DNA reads TGCGCCAGCAGCTCACACAATGACTTGGGCAATGAGCAGTTCTTC. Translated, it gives CASSSHNDLGNEQFF. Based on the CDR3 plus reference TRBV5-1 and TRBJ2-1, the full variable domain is KAGVTQTPRYLIKTRGQQVTLSCSPISGHRSVSWYQQTPGQGLQFLFEYFSETQRNKGNFPGRFSGRQFSNSRSEMNVSTLELGDSALYLCASSSHNDLGNEQFFGPGTRLTVL.

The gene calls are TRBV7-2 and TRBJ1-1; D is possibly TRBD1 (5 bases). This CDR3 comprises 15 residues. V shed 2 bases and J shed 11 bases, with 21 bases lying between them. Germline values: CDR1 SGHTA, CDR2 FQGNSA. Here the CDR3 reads CASSLNRDDEGVAFF. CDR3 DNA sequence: TGTGCCAGCAGCTTAAATCGAGATGACGAAGGGGTTGCTTTCTTT.

CDR3 DNA sequence: TGTGCCAGCAGTGAATGGGGGGATGAGCAGTTCTTC. Protein sequence: CASSEWGDEQFF. The V and J genes are TRBV25-1 and TRBJ2-1, with D possibly matching TRBD2 (6 bases). Germline V gives CDR1 MGHDK, CDR2 SYGVNS. The CDR3 loop spans 12 amino acids. Trimming left V 1 base short and J 8 bases short, with 6 bases between.

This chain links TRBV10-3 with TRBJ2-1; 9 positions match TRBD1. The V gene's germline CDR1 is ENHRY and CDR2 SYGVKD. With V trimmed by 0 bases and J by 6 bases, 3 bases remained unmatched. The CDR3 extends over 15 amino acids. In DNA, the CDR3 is TGTGCCATCAGTGAGTCAGACAGGGGGGGCAATGAGCAGTTCTTC. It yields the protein CAISESDRGGNEQFF.

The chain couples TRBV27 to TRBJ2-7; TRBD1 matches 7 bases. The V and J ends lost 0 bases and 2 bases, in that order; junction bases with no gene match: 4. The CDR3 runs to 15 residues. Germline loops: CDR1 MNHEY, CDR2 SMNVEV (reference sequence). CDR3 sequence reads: CASSLSGTVTYEQYF. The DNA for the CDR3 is TGTGCCAGCAGTTTATCGGGGACAGTTACCTACGAGCAGTACTTC.

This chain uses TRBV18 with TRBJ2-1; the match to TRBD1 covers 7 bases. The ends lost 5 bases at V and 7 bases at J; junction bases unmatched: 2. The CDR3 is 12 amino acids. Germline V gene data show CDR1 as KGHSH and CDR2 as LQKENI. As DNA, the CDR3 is TGTGCCAGCTCAACACAGGGGAATGAGCAGTTCTTC. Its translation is CASSTQGNEQFF.

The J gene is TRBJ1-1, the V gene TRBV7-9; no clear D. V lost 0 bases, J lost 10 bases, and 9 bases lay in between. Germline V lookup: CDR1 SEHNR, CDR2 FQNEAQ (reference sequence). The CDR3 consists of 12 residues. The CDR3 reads CASSLAGSGAFF. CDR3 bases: TGTGCCAGCAGCTTAGCGGGATCGGGAGCTTTCTTT.

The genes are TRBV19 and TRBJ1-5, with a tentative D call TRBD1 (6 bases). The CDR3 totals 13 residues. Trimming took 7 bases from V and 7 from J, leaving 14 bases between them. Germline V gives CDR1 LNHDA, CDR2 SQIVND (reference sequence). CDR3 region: CASTPGVRQPQHF. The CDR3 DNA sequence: TGTGCCAGTACTCCAGGGGTGCGGCAGCCCCAGCATTTT.

CDR3 loop: CASSSADGPVHEQYF. CDR3 sequence (DNA): TGTGCCAGCAGTAGCGCCGACGGGCCAGTCCACGAGCAGTACTTC. This chain uses TRBV6-5 with TRBJ2-7; no definite D call. Germline V lookup: CDR1 MNHEY, CDR2 SVGAGI. The CDR3 sequence is 15 residues long. Trimming cost V 5 bases and J 5 bases, with 19 bases left between them.

The DNA for the CDR3 is TGCACCAGCAGCCGGACCGACCTCGAGGTTGCTGAAGCTTTCTTT. As protein: CTSSRTDLEVAEAFF. The gene calls are TRBV1 and TRBJ1-1. TRBV1 is recorded as a pseudogene. The CDR3 sequence is 15 residues long.

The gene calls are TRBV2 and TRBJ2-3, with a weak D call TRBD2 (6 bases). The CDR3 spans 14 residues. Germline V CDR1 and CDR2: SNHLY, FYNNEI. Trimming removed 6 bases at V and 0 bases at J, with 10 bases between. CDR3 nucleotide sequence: TGTGCCAGCAGGTATAGCGGTAGCACAGATACGCAGTATTTT. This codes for CASRYSGSTDTQYF.

In DNA form, the CDR3 reads TGTGCCAGCAGGGCGGTGGGGTCCTACGAGCAGTACTTC. It yields the protein CASRAVGSYEQYF. The chain recombines TRBV2 with TRBJ2-7; D not certain. The CDR3 loop spans 13 amino acids. V was cut by 6 bases and J by 1 base, with 10 bases left in between. The V gene's germline CDR1 is SNHLY and CDR2 FYNNEI.